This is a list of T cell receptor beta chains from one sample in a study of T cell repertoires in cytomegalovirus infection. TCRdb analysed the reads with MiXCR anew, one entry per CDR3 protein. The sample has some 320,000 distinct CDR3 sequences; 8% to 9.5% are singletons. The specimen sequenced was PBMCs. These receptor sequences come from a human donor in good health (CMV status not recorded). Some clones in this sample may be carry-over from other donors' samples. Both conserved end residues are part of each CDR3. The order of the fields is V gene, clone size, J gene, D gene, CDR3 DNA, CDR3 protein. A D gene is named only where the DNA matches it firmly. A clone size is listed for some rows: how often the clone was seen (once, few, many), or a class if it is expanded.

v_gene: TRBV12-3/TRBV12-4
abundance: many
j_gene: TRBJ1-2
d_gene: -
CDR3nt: TGTGCCAGCAGTCGGACAGAGTCCGGCTACACCTTC
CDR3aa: CASSRTESGYTF

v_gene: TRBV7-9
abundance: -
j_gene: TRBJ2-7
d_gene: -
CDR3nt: TGTGCCAGCAGCATCGAGTCCTACGAGCAGTACTTC
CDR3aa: CASSIESYEQYF

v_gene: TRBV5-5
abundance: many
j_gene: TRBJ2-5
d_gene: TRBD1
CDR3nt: TGTGCCAGCAGCCCGTTACGCCGGGACAGGGTGACCCAAGAGACCCAGTACTTC
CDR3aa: CASSPLRRDRVTQETQYF

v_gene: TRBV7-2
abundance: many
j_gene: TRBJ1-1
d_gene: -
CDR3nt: TGTGCCAGCAGCTTAGTAGGGGTTAACACTGAAGCTTTCTTT
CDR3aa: CASSLVGVNTEAFF

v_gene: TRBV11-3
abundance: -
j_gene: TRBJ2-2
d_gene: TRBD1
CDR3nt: TGTGCCAACAGCTCTGACAGGGTCACCGGGGAGCTGTTTTTT
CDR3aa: CANSSDRVTGELFF

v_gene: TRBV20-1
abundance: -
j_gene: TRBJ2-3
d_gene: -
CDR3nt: TGCAGTGCAATAACAAGGAGCTCTCGCACAGATACGCAGTATTTT
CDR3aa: CSAITRSSRTDTQYF

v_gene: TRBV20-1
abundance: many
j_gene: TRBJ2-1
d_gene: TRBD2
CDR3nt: TGCAGTGCTAGAGAAGGAGGGTTGGCTAGCGGGAGCGATGAGCAGTTCTTC
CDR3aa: CSAREGGLASGSDEQFF

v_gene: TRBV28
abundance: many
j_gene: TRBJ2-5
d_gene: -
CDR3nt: TGTGCCAGCAGTCCCGTACATCAAGAGACCCAGTACTTC
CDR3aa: CASSPVHQETQYF

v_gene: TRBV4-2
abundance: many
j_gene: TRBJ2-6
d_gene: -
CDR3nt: TGTGCCAGCAGCCCCAGGGGTTCTTTTAGCTCTGGGGCCAACGTCCTGACTTTC
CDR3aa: CASSPRGSFSSGANVLTF

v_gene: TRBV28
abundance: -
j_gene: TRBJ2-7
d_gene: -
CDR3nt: TGTGCCAGCTCTGATCTTTTGCGCGAGCAGTACTTC
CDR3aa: CASSDLLREQYF

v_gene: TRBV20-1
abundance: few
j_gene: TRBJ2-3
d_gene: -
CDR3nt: TGCAGTGTTTCAGCCATCGCAACCTTCACAGATACGCAGTATTTT
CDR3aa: CSVSAIATFTDTQYF

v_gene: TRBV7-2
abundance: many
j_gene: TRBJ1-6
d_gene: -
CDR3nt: TGTGCCAGCAGCCGACGGGGGGAATGGAATTCACCCCTCCACTTT
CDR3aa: CASSRRGEWNSPLHF

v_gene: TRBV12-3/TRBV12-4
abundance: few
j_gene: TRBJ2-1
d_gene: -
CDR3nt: TGTGCCAGCAGTTTGATCCGGGAGCAGTACAATGAGCAGTTCTTC
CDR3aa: CASSLIREQYNEQFF

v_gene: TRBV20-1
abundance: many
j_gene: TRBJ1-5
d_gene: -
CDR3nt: TGCAGTGCTTTTCCGGGACAAAGCAATCAGCCCCAGCATTTT
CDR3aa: CSAFPGQSNQPQHF

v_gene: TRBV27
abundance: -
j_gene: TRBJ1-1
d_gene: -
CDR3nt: TGTGCCAGCAGTTCGATTTTCGGGAACACTGAAGCTTTCTTT
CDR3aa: CASSSIFGNTEAFF

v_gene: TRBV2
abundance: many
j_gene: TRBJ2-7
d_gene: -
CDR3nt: TGTGCCAGCAGTGAGTCTAGCTCTTTGTCCTACGAGCAGTACTTC
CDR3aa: CASSESSSLSYEQYF

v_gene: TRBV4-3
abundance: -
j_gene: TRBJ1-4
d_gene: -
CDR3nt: TGCGCCAGCAGCCAAGATTCCGGGCAGAATCCTAATGAAAAACTGTTTTTT
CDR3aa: CASSQDSGQNPNEKLFF

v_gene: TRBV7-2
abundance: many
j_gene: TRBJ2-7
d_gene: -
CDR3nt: TGTGCCAGCAGCCCCAAGGCGCTCTACGAGCAGTACTTC
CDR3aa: CASSPKALYEQYF

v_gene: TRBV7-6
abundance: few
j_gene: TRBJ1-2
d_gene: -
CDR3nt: TGTGCCAGCAGCTTATCCATTACTAACTATGGCTACACCTTC
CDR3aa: CASSLSITNYGYTF

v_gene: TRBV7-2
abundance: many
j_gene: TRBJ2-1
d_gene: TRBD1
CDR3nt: TGTGCCAGCAGCCCCCCCGCCGGGACAGGGCTCAATGAGCAGTTCTTC
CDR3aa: CASSPPAGTGLNEQFF

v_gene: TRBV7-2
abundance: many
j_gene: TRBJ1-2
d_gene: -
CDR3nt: TGTGCCAGCAGCTTAGCAGGGTCTGGCTACACCTTC
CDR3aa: CASSLAGSGYTF

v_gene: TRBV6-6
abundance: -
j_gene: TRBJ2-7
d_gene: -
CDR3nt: TGTGCCAGCAGTCCCCCCCCAGGGTTTAGGAACGAGCAGTACTTC
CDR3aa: CASSPPPGFRNEQYF

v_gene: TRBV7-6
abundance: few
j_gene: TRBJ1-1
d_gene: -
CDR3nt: TGTGCCAGCAGCTTTGAAACAACGAACACTGAAGCTTTCTTT
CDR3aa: CASSFETTNTEAFF

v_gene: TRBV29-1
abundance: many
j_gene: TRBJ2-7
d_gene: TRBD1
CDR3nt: TGCAGCGTCAAGACAGGGCCCTACGAGCAGTACTTC
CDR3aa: CSVKTGPYEQYF

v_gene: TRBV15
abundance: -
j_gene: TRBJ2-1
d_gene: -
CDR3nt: TGTGCCACCAGCAGAGAATTGGGTAGACTAATACCGGAGCAGTTCTTC
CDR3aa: CATSRELGRLIPEQFF

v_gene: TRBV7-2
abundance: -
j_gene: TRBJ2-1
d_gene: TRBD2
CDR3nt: TGTGCCAGCAGCTTAGTCGCTAGCGGGAAGACTGAGCAGTTCTTC
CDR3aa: CASSLVASGKTEQFF

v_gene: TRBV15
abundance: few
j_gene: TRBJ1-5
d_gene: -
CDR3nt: TGTGCCACCAGCAGTAGCGGAAATCAGCCCCAGCATTTT
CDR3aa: CATSSSGNQPQHF

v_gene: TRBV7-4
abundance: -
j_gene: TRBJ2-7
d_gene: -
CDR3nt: TGTGCCAGCAGTAATAGCAGGAGAGGGTACGAGCAGTACTTC
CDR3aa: CASSNSRRGYEQYF

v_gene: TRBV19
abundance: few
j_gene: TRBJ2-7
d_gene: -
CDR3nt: TGTGCCAGTAGTATACCTAACGGCTACGAGCAGTACTTC
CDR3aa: CASSIPNGYEQYF

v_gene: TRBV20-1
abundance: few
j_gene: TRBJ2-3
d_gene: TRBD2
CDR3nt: TGCAGTGCTACCACGGGACTAGCGGGAGTCGGAGATACGCAGTATTTT
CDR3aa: CSATTGLAGVGDTQYF

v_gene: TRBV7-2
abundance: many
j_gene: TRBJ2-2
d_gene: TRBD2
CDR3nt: TGTGCCAGCAGCCTGATCGGGGGGACCGGGGAGCTGTTTTTT
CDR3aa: CASSLIGGTGELFF

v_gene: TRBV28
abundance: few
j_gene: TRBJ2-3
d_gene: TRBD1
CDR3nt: TGTGCCAGCAGTTTCCCTGGGACAGGAAAAGATACGCAGTATTTT
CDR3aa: CASSFPGTGKDTQYF

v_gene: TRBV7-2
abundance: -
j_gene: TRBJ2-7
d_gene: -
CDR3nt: TGTGCCAGCAGCCGAGACACCTACGAGCAGTACTTC
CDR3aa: CASSRDTYEQYF

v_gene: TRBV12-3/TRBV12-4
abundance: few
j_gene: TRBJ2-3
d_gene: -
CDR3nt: TGTGCCAGCAAGTCTAGCGGCACGGGGGGCGAGCAGTATTTT
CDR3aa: CASKSSGTGGEQYF

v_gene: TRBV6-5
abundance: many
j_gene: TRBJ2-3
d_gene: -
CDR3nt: TGTGCCAGCAGTTACCGAATCACAGATACGCAGTATTTT
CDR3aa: CASSYRITDTQYF

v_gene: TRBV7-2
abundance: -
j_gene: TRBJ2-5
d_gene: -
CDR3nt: TGTGCCAGCAGCTCATCGCTTGTACAGTCTCAAGAGACCCAGTACTTC
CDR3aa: CASSSSLVQSQETQYF

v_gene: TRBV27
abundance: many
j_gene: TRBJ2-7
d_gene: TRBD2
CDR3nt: TGTGCAGCGGGGTCACCGAGCTCCTACGAGCAGTACTTC
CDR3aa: CAAGSPSSYEQYF

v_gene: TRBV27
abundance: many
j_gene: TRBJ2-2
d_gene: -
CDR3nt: TGTGCCAGCAGTTTGATGAACACCGGGGAGCTGTTTTTT
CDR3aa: CASSLMNTGELFF

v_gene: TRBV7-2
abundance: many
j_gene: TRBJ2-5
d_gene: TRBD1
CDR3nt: TGTGCCAGCAGCCCAGGGACAGGGGGAGTTCACCAAGAGACCCAGTACTTC
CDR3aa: CASSPGTGGVHQETQYF

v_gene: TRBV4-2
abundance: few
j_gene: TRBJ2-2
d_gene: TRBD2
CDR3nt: TGTGCCAGCAGCCAAGTTGCGGGGGGGCTTACCGGGGAGCTGTTTTTT
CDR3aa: CASSQVAGGLTGELFF

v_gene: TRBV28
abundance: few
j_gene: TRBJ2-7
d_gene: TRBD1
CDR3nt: TGTGCCAGCAGTCCTCCCTTCAGGACAGGGCGGAACTACGAGCAGTACTTC
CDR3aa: CASSPPFRTGRNYEQYF